These 3 T cell receptor beta chains were all obtained from the same sample, sequenced in a study of PD-L1 blockade in urothelial cancer. Method: immunoSEQ multiplex PCR; TCRdb's copy keeps in-frame clones and lacks some. This sample yields 50,000 to 65,000 clones, of which around 84% are seen a single time; under 3% belongs to the top ten. The material sequenced was PBMCs, taken around atezolizumab (anti-PD-L1) treatment. The origin of the receptors is a man aged 45-60 years with urothelial cancer.

The V and J genes are TRBV28 and TRBJ1-1; D ambiguous. Trimming took off 11 bases at V and 2 bases at J, with 9 bases between the two ends. This CDR3 is built from 11 residues. Per the germline V gene, CDR1 is MDHEN and CDR2 is SYDVKM. In DNA form, the CDR3 reads TGTGCCGCGGGGTACAACACTGAAGCTTTCTTT. Translating gives CAAGYNTEAFF.

The chain couples TRBV7-8 to TRBJ2-5, with 9 bases identical to TRBD1. J was trimmed by 5 bases and V by 5 bases; bases with no gene match: 6. This CDR3 is built from 14 residues. Per the germline V gene, CDR1 is SGHVS and CDR2 is FQNEAQ. For the CDR3, the DNA is TGTGCCAGCAGCGACGGGACAGGGTGGGAGACCCAGTACTTC. It specifies CASSDGTGWETQYF.

CDR3 DNA: TGTGCCAGCTCACCAACAGCTTACTCTTCTGGGGCCAACGTCCTGACTTTC. It encodes CASSPTAYSSGANVLTF. J is TRBJ2-6 and V is TRBV18; the D is unclear. The CDR3 is made up of 17 amino acids. Between the trimmed V and J ends, which lost 2 bases and 1 base, there was a span of 12 bases. The germline CDR1 and CDR2 sequences are KGHSH and LQKENI.